This TCR beta chain derives from a study of beta chain features in type 1 diabetes. cDNA synthesis used the whole RNA isolate, giving expressed TCRB sequences. TCRdb's copy holds only in-frame clones and misses some; the assay was immunoSEQ multiplex PCR. This table has around 300,000 clones, approximately 15% appearing once. On this clone itself: Its specificity is not known.

Broader study findings: TCRB CDR3s were moderately but significantly shorter in Type 1 diabetes patients in all four CD4+ subsets.

Cells sorted by CD45RO/CCR7/CD25/CD127/CD95/CD27 comprised CD4+ naive, central memory, regulatory and stem cell-like memory cells. V dropped 4 bases and J dropped 2; count of bases not matched to a gene: 8. The CDR3 is 17 residues long. Germline-derived CDR1 and CDR2 are SEHNR and FQNEAQ (reference sequence). Sequences were obtained from naive CD4+ T cells from blood. The clonotype originates from a man aged 18-30 years with type 1 diabetes. The rearrangement joins TRBV7-9 to TRBJ2-3; 11 bases map to TRBD2. CDR3 sequence: CASSSWGLAVLTDTQYF. CDR3 coding DNA: TGTGCCAGCAGCTCATGGGGACTAGCGGTCCTCACAGATACGCAGTATTTT.